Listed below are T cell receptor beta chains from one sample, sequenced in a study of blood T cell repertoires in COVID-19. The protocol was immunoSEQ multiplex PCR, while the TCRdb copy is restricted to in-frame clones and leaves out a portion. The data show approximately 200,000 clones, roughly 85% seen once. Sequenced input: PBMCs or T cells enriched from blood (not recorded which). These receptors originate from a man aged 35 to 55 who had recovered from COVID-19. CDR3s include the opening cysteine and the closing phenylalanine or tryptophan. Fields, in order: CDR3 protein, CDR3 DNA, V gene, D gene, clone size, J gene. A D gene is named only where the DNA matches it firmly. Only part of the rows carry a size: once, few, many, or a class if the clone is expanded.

CASSATGGARRGYTF,TGTGCCAGCAGCGCCACAGGGGGCGCGCGGAGGGGCTACACCTTC,TRBV7-2,TRBD1,NA,TRBJ1-2
CASSPWIAEQETQYF,TGTGCCAGCAGCCCCTGGATAGCGGAACAAGAGACCCAGTACTTC,TRBV6-5,NA,NA,TRBJ2-5
CASSSYSRNTEAFF,TGCGCCAGCAGCTCATACAGCCGGAACACTGAAGCTTTCTTT,TRBV5-1,NA,NA,TRBJ1-1
CSASVRDRGGNQPQHF,TGCAGTGCTAGTGTCCGGGACAGGGGTGGCAATCAGCCCCAGCATTTT,TRBV20-1,TRBD1,NA,TRBJ1-5
CASSSGQGPYEQYF,TGTGCCAGTAGTAGTGGACAGGGCCCCTACGAGCAGTACTTC,TRBV19,TRBD1,NA,TRBJ2-7
CASSSDSPGAFF,TGTGCCAGCAGTTCGGACAGCCCAGGGGCTTTCTTT,TRBV28,NA,NA,TRBJ1-1
CASSQGTFGYTF,TGTGCCAGCAGCCAAGGGACATTCGGCTACACCTTC,TRBV3-1/TRBV3-2,NA,few,TRBJ1-2
CASSQDVRGGAERYEQYF,TGTGCCAGCAGCCAAGATGTTAGGGGGGGCGCCGAAAGATACGAGCAGTACTTC,TRBV3-1/TRBV3-2,NA,NA,TRBJ2-7
CASSLSRGSTREQYF,TGTGCCAGCAGCTTAAGCAGGGGATCAACCCGGGAGCAGTACTTC,TRBV7-2,NA,NA,TRBJ2-7
CASSHGTAPNYGYTF,TGTGCCAGCAGCCACGGGACAGCTCCTAACTATGGCTACACCTTC,TRBV6-5,TRBD1,NA,TRBJ1-2
CARSYNRDRGNQPQHF,TGTGCCAGAAGCTACAACCGGGACAGGGGAAATCAGCCCCAGCATTTT,TRBV5-3,TRBD1,few,TRBJ1-5
CASTLGGGLGEAFF,TGTGCCAGTACTCTAGGCGGGGGCTTAGGTGAAGCTTTCTTT,TRBV19,NA,NA,TRBJ1-1
CASSEGRQRETQYF,TGCGCCAGCAGTGAGGGCAGGCAAAGGGAGACCCAGTACTTC,TRBV10-2,NA,NA,TRBJ2-5
CASSSETGEVLVLGYTF,TGTGCCAGCAGCTCAGAAACAGGGGAGGTCTTAGTTCTTGGCTACACCTTC,TRBV7-8,TRBD1,NA,TRBJ1-2
CASSFDRGYEQYF,TGTGCCAGCAGTTTTGACAGGGGATACGAGCAGTACTTC,TRBV12-3/TRBV12-4,TRBD1,few,TRBJ2-7
CASSPRQGIIPGNTIYF,TGCGCCAGCAGCCCAAGACAGGGGATAATACCTGGAAACACCATATATTTT,TRBV4-1,TRBD1,NA,TRBJ1-3
CASSLRGGRKLFF,TGTGCCAGCAGCTTACGGGGGGGTAGAAAACTGTTTTTT,TRBV11-2,NA,NA,TRBJ1-4
CASSLGASGIYNEQFF,TGTGCCAGCAGCTTGGGAGCTAGCGGGATTTACAATGAGCAGTTCTTC,TRBV5-4,TRBD2,NA,TRBJ2-1
CASSSAEGIYGYTF,TGTGCCAGCAGTTCCGCGGAGGGGATCTATGGCTACACCTTC,TRBV28,NA,NA,TRBJ1-2
CASKNTGTGLGETQYF,TGTGCCAGCAAGAACACCGGGACAGGGTTAGGGGAGACCCAGTACTTC,TRBV2,TRBD1,once,TRBJ2-5
CASSPASRYEQYF,TGTGCCAGCTCACCTGCCTCTCGGTACGAGCAGTACTTC,TRBV18,NA,NA,TRBJ2-7
CASSPDVSGNYNEQFF,TGTGCCAGCAGCCCAGACGTTAGCGGGAACTACAATGAGCAGTTCTTC,TRBV7-3,TRBD2,NA,TRBJ2-1
CASSIVSGGNQPQHF,TGTGCCAGTAGTATAGTTTCGGGTGGTAATCAGCCCCAGCATTTT,TRBV19,NA,NA,TRBJ1-5
CASSLRGDTGELFF,TGCGCCAGCAGCTTGCGGGGAGACACCGGGGAGCTGTTTTTT,TRBV5-1,NA,NA,TRBJ2-2
CASSFWDTGTYEQYF,TGTGCCAGCAGCTTTTGGGACACGGGTACCTACGAGCAGTACTTC,TRBV11-2,NA,NA,TRBJ2-7
CASSASGSFTETQYF,TGTGCCAGCAGTGCTAGCGGGAGTTTCACGGAGACCCAGTACTTC,TRBV2,TRBD2,NA,TRBJ2-5
CASSPGTAATNEKLFF,TGTGCCAGCTCACCCGGGACTGCTGCAACTAATGAAAAACTGTTTTTT,TRBV18,NA,NA,TRBJ1-4
CASSSDRNGYTF,TGCGCCAGCAGCTCGGACAGAAATGGCTACACCTTC,TRBV5-1,NA,NA,TRBJ1-2
CASSLGTGNEQFF,TGTGCCAGCAGCTTAGGGACAGGGAATGAGCAGTTCTTC,TRBV7-9,TRBD1,NA,TRBJ2-1
CASSPRGLTDTQYF,TGTGCTAGCAGCCCAAGGGGCCTCACAGATACGCAGTATTTT,TRBV7-7,NA,NA,TRBJ2-3
CASSGRVNSPLHF,TGTGCCAGCAGTGGCAGGGTTAATTCACCCCTCCACTTT,TRBV12-3/TRBV12-4,NA,NA,TRBJ1-6
CASSLLSLTSGNNEQFF,TGCGCCAGCAGCTTGTTATCCTTGACTAGCGGAAACAATGAGCAGTTCTTC,TRBV5-1,TRBD2,NA,TRBJ2-1
CASSSRGESPSPLHF,TGTGCCAGCAGCTCTCGGGGAGAATCCCCGTCACCCCTCCACTTT,TRBV11-3,NA,NA,TRBJ1-6
CASLVSAGEQYF,TGTGCCAGCTTAGTTAGTGCCGGTGAGCAGTACTTC,TRBV2,NA,NA,TRBJ2-7
CASSYREGPETQYF,TGTGCCAGCAGTTACCGGGAGGGCCCAGAGACCCAGTACTTC,TRBV6-2/TRBV6-3,TRBD2,many,TRBJ2-5
CASSPSDRGRDEQYF,TGTGCCAGCAGCCCCTCGGACAGGGGAAGAGACGAGCAGTACTTC,TRBV6-2/TRBV6-3,TRBD1,once,TRBJ2-7
CAWTPGQRFYGYTF,TGTGCCTGGACCCCGGGACAGCGCTTCTATGGCTACACCTTC,TRBV30,TRBD1,NA,TRBJ1-2
CASSPSMTQYQPQHF,TGTGCCAGCAGCCCCTCAATGACACAGTATCAGCCCCAGCATTTT,TRBV27,NA,NA,TRBJ1-5
CASSSAGAGQETQYF,TGCGCCAGCAGCTCGGCTGGGGCAGGTCAAGAGACCCAGTACTTC,TRBV5-1,NA,NA,TRBJ2-5
CSVEVSYEQYF,TGCAGCGTTGAAGTCAGCTACGAGCAGTACTTC,TRBV29-1,NA,NA,TRBJ2-7
CASSRATATNEKLFF,TGTGCCAGCAGCCGAGCAACTGCAACTAATGAAAAACTGTTTTTT,TRBV14,NA,many,TRBJ1-4
CASSSQGVVNLGWFF,TGTGCCAGCAGTTCCCAGGGGGTAGTAAATCTCGGGTGGTTCTTC,TRBV6-5,TRBD1,NA,TRBJ2-1
CASSLRAGGDNQPQHF,TGTGCCAGCAGCCTAAGGGCCGGGGGGGACAATCAGCCCCAGCATTTT,TRBV7-8,NA,NA,TRBJ1-5
CASSSSLAGYNEQFF,TGTGCCAGCAGCTCGTCACTAGCCGGGTACAATGAGCAGTTCTTC,TRBV7-2,NA,NA,TRBJ2-1
CASSFYGNTGELFF,TGTGCCAGCAGCTTCTACGGGAACACCGGGGAGCTGTTTTTT,TRBV7-9,NA,NA,TRBJ2-2